These T cell receptor beta chains were read from a single sample in a study of blood T cell repertoires in COVID-19. TCRdb's table, derived via immunoSEQ multiplex PCR, lists solely in-frame clones and lacks some. The profile covers under 200,000 clones, with 81% appearing a single time and approximately 5.1% taken by the ten largest. The sample comprised PBMCs or T cells enriched from blood (not recorded which). The receptors shown here come from a woman in her 40s with acute COVID-19. The CDR3 runs from the conserved cysteine through the conserved F or W. A D gene is named only where the DNA matches it firmly. Where a row states a size, it is once, few, many or the class of an expanded clone; other rows omit it.

size,D,J,V,DNA,CDR3
.,TRBD1,TRBJ1-2,TRBV5-1,TGCGCCAGCAGCCGGACAGGGGAAGCAGGTTATGGCTACACCTTC,CASSRTGEAGYGYTF
once,TRBD1,TRBJ1-1,TRBV6-5,TGTGCCAGCAGTTACTCGAGACAGGGCGACGCTTTCTTT,CASSYSRQGDAFF
few,.,TRBJ2-1,TRBV3-1/TRBV3-2,TGTGCCAGCAGCCAAACTCATGAGCAGTTCTTC,CASSQTHEQFF
.,.,TRBJ1-1,TRBV4-2,TGTGCCAGCAGCCAAGACAGGGTTAACACTGAAGCTTTCTTT,CASSQDRVNTEAFF
.,.,TRBJ2-2,TRBV11-2,TGTGCCAGCAGCTTAGGGCGGGTCCTCGGGGAGCTGTTTTTT,CASSLGRVLGELFF
.,TRBD2,TRBJ2-1,TRBV4-1,TGCGCCAGCAGCCAAGATATGGGACTAGCGAATGAGCAGTTCTTC,CASSQDMGLANEQFF
.,.,TRBJ2-1,TRBV11-3,TGTGCCAGCAGCTCGCGAGAGTCAGGGCATAATGAGCAGTTCTTC,CASSSRESGHNEQFF
.,TRBD1,TRBJ2-6,TRBV5-4,TGTGCCAGCAGCATAACGACAGGGGTTGGGGCCAACGTCCTGACTTTC,CASSITTGVGANVLTF
.,TRBD1,TRBJ1-1,TRBV6-1,TGTGCCAGCAGTGAAGCTGCAGGGGGCGGTGGAACTGAAGCTTTCTTT,CASSEAAGGGGTEAFF
.,TRBD2,TRBJ2-4,TRBV7-9,TGTGCCAGCAGCAGCGGGGGATCTACGGGGAACATTCAGTACTTC,CASSSGGSTGNIQYF
.,.,TRBJ1-1,TRBV4-2,TGTGCCAGCAGCCAAGATCTGCGGGGGCCGGGGGAAGCTTTCTTT,CASSQDLRGPGEAFF
.,.,TRBJ2-1,TRBV3-1/TRBV3-2,TGTGCCAGCAGCCAGGGGCGCAGCGTTGAGCAGTTCTTC,CASSQGRSVEQFF
.,.,TRBJ1-1,TRBV7-2,TGTGCCAGCAGCCGCTCCGGGGTTCCGAACACTGAAGCTTTCTTT,CASSRSGVPNTEAFF
.,.,TRBJ1-2,TRBV6-5,TGTGCCAGCAAAAGTCGACAGGACTATGGCTACACCTTC,CASKSRQDYGYTF
.,.,TRBJ2-1,TRBV9,TGTGCCAGCTCCGCACACAGGTTAGATGAGCAGTTCTTC,CASSAHRLDEQFF
.,.,TRBJ2-2,TRBV9,TGTGCCAGCAGCGTAGTAGGAGCAAACGGGGAGCTGTTTTTT,CASSVVGANGELFF
many,.,TRBJ1-4,TRBV5-4,TGTGCCAGCAGCTTGGGCGGTTCAACTAATGAAAAACTGTTTTTT,CASSLGGSTNEKLFF
.,.,TRBJ1-2,TRBV5-8,TGTGCCAGCAGCTCTCTAACAGGGAGACATAACTATGGCTACACCTTC,CASSSLTGRHNYGYTF
.,.,TRBJ2-3,TRBV5-4,TGTGCCAGCAGCTTGGGCCTGGAAGCGGACACAGATACGCAGTATTTT,CASSLGLEADTDTQYF
.,TRBD2,TRBJ2-1,TRBV5-1,TGCGCCAGCACCCCGGGGGGGACGGGAGCCTACAATGAGCAGTTCTTC,CASTPGGTGAYNEQFF
.,.,TRBJ1-1,TRBV27,TGTGCCAGCATGAGACACTCAAACACTGAAGCTTTCTTT,CASMRHSNTEAFF
.,TRBD2,TRBJ2-5,TRBV29-1,TGCAGCGTTGGAGGGACTAGCTTCGAGACCCAGTACTTC,CSVGGTSFETQYF
.,TRBD2,TRBJ2-1,TRBV11-2,TGTGCCAGCAGCTTAGGGAGAGCGGGAGGGCCATTGGATGAGCAGTTCTTC,CASSLGRAGGPLDEQFF
.,TRBD1,TRBJ2-4,TRBV3-1/TRBV3-2,TGTGCCAGCAGCTCAACCCGCCAGGGGGACATTCAGTACTTC,CASSSTRQGDIQYF
.,.,TRBJ1-5,TRBV3-1/TRBV3-2,TGTGCCAGCAGCCAAGAGGCAGACACACGCAATCAGCCCCAGCATTTT,CASSQEADTRNQPQHF
.,TRBD2,TRBJ2-2,TRBV6-5,TGTGCCAGCAGTTACACGGGAGGCAACACCGGGGAGCTGTTTTTT,CASSYTGGNTGELFF
.,.,TRBJ2-5,TRBV10-1,TGCGCCAGCAGTGAGTCAACATTAAAAGAGACCCAGTACTTC,CASSESTLKETQYF
.,.,TRBJ1-2,TRBV6-5,TGTGCCAGCCGCGAGGACAGCAACTATGGCTACACCTTC,CASREDSNYGYTF
.,.,TRBJ1-1,TRBV3-1/TRBV3-2,TGTGCCAGCAGCCTCGGTGACACTGAAGCTTTCTTT,CASSLGDTEAFF
once,TRBD2,TRBJ2-1,TRBV5-3,TGTGCCAGAAGCTTGGAACTAGCGGAGAGCCTATACAATGAGCAGTTCTTC,CARSLELAESLYNEQFF
.,TRBD1,TRBJ1-2,TRBV6-5,TGTGCCAGCAGTAAATGGGACAGCGGTTCCTATGGCTACACCTTC,CASSKWDSGSYGYTF
.,.,TRBJ1-2,TRBV25-1,TGTGCCAGCAGTGAAGAGGGCATCGCAGGCAACTATGGCTACACCTTC,CASSEEGIAGNYGYTF
.,.,TRBJ1-5,TRBV13,TGTGCCAGCAGCTTAGGCCCTACTCGCAATCAGCCCCAGCATTTT,CASSLGPTRNQPQHF
.,TRBD1,TRBJ1-1,TRBV29-1,TGCAGCGCTCACCAGGGGGAGACTGAAGCTTTCTTT,CSAHQGETEAFF
few,.,TRBJ1-5,TRBV10-3,TGTGCCATCAGTGAGGGGGCCGGTCGGGATCAGCCCCAGCATTTT,CAISEGAGRDQPQHF
.,.,TRBJ2-1,TRBV6-1,TGTGCCAGCAGTGAAGCGGGCCTATCCTACAATGAGCAGTTCTTC,CASSEAGLSYNEQFF
once,.,TRBJ1-1,TRBV5-6,TGTGCCAGCAGCTGGGCAGTGCGGCTGAGCGGGGCTGAAGCTTTCTTT,CASSWAVRLSGAEAFF
.,TRBD2,TRBJ2-1,TRBV11-3,TGTGCCAGCAGCTTACTGACTAGCGGACACTACAATGAGCAGTTCTTC,CASSLLTSGHYNEQFF
.,TRBD2,TRBJ2-7,TRBV6-6,TGTGCCAGCAGCCAGACTAGCGGGAGATACGAGCAGTACTTC,CASSQTSGRYEQYF
few,.,TRBJ1-2,TRBV27,TGTGCCAGCAGTCCCACCGGGGGGAAAGGGTTAGGCTACACCTTC,CASSPTGGKGLGYTF
.,TRBD1,TRBJ1-2,TRBV19,TGTGCCAGATACGGACAGGTCAGGAATGGCTACACCTTC,CARYGQVRNGYTF
.,.,TRBJ1-1,TRBV6-5,TGTGCCAGCAGATTCCTGACTGGGAACACTGAAGCTTTCTTT,CASRFLTGNTEAFF
.,TRBD1,TRBJ2-7,TRBV29-1,TGCAGCGTTGGGGGACAGGGCGTCTACGAGCAGTACTTC,CSVGGQGVYEQYF
.,TRBD2,TRBJ2-3,TRBV20-1,TGCAGTGCTAGTCTAGCGGGAGCAGATACGCAGTATTTT,CSASLAGADTQYF
medium-sized,.,TRBJ1-1,TRBV7-3,TGTGCCAGCAGCCCTGGGGGCAAAGGGACTGAAGCTTTCTTT,CASSPGGKGTEAFF
.,TRBD2,TRBJ2-5,TRBV5-4,TGTGCCAGCAGCTTGGCTTTGGGGACTAGCGGGACGCAGTACTTC,CASSLALGTSGTQYF
few,.,TRBJ2-5,TRBV3-1/TRBV3-2,TGTGCCAGCAGAATCAGGGGTGCAGAGACCCAGTACTTC,CASRIRGAETQYF
.,.,TRBJ1-5,TRBV12-5,TGTGCTAGTGCCCGACAGTCTCAGCCCCAGCATTTT,CASARQSQPQHF
.,TRBD2,TRBJ2-2,TRBV2,TGTGCCAGCACCGGGAGGGTCGCCGGGGAGCTGTTTTTT,CASTGRVAGELFF
.,TRBD1,TRBJ1-2,TRBV4-1,TGCGCCAGCAGCCAAGCCCCGACAGGGAACTATGGCTACACCTTC,CASSQAPTGNYGYTF
few,TRBD1,TRBJ2-7,TRBV20-1,TGCAGTGCTAGAACGGACAGGGTGGAGTACTTC,CSARTDRVEYF
.,.,TRBJ2-5,TRBV3-1/TRBV3-2,TGTGCCAGCAGCCAAGTCTTAGGGGGAGGGACCCAAGAGACCCAGTACTTC,CASSQVLGGGTQETQYF
.,.,TRBJ1-1,TRBV12-3/TRBV12-4,TGTGCCAGCAGTTTCGGAGATTTTACTGAAGCTTTCTTT,CASSFGDFTEAFF
.,TRBD1,TRBJ1-1,TRBV30,TGTGCCTGGAGTGTAAATCTCCCAGGGGGCAACACTGAAGCTTTCTTT,CAWSVNLPGGNTEAFF
many,.,TRBJ2-5,TRBV20-1,TGCAGTGCTAGTTCGACTCCCGAAGAGACCCAGTACTTC,CSASSTPEETQYF
.,TRBD1,TRBJ2-1,TRBV4-1,TGCGCCAGCAGCCATCCTTCCGGGACAGGGACCAATGAGCAGTTCTTC,CASSHPSGTGTNEQFF
few,.,TRBJ2-2,TRBV5-1,TGCGCCAGCAGGCCCTGGTCGGGGGTGGACACCGGGGAGCTGTTTTTT,CASRPWSGVDTGELFF
.,.,TRBJ2-5,TRBV7-9,TGTGCCAGCAGCTTCTCACAGGGCGGAGAGACCCAGTACTTC,CASSFSQGGETQYF
once,.,TRBJ1-2,TRBV7-9,TGTGCCAGCAGCTTAGCATGGCAGGATGGCTACACCTTC,CASSLAWQDGYTF
.,TRBD2,TRBJ2-5,TRBV6-1,TGTGCCAGCAGTGAAGGGGTAGCGGGAGTGGGCTTCGAGGGGACCCAGTACTTC,CASSEGVAGVGFEGTQYF